The 21 T cell receptor beta chains given below trace back to one sample, sequenced in a study of T cells in Graves' hyperthyroidism and ophthalmopathy. Template material for amplifying TCR beta CDR3 regions consisted of RNA transcripts. The TCR CDR3 first-round RT-PCR relied on the HTBI primer set. TCRdb recomputed calls from the multiplex PCR reads with MiXCR, one row per CDR3 protein. The sample records 490,000 or so distinct CDR3 sequences, 20% to 25% being singletons. The source material was blood. The receptors stem from a woman in her 70s with Graves' ophthalmopathy.

The rearrangement links TRBV12-3 or TRBV12-4 to TRBJ2-1; 9 nucleotides align to TRBD1. The ends lost 6 bases at V and 0 bases at J; junction bases unmatched: 12. CDR3 size: 18 residues. CDR3 amino acids: CASSGQGPIISSYNEQFF. CDR3 DNA: TGTGCCAGCAGCGGACAGGGGCCCATTATAAGCTCCTACAATGAGCAGTTCTTC.

The V call is TRBV20-1, the J call TRBJ2-6; no clear D. The CDR3 totals 13 residues. The germline V and J ends were trimmed by 6 bases and 0 bases, with 6 bases remaining between them. Germline lookup yields CDR1 DFQATT and CDR2 SNEGSKA (reference sequence). The CDR3 DNA reads TGCAGTGCCCCCGACTCTGGGGCCAACGTCCTGACTTTC. Protein sequence: CSAPDSGANVLTF.

The J gene is TRBJ2-1, the V gene TRBV10-3, with D tentatively TRBD2 (7 bases). The V gene lost 5 bases and the J gene lost 4 bases, with 15 bases spanning the gap. Per the germline V gene, CDR1 is ENHRY and CDR2 is SYGVKD. The CDR3 has 15 residues. The CDR3 loop reads CAISPGRGGYNEQFF. CDR3 bases: TGTGCCATCAGTCCGGGGAGGGGGGGGTACAATGAGCAGTTCTTC.

There are a few counts of this clonotype. V and J are TRBV20-1 and TRBJ2-3; D is unclear. Germline CDR1 reads DFQATT; CDR2 reads SNEGSKA (reference sequence). The CDR3 length is 15 residues. The V gene lost 0 bases and the J gene lost 1 base, with 11 bases spanning the gap. CDR3 amino acids: CSARDFSKGTDTQYF. CDR3 sequence (DNA): TGCAGTGCTAGAGACTTTTCCAAAGGCACAGATACGCAGTATTTT.

The rearrangement uses TRBV29-1 and TRBJ2-1; no definite D call. Per germline, CDR1 SQVTM and CDR2 ANQGSEA. V lost 8 bases and J 2 bases, leaving 7 bases between the germline ends. The length of the CDR3 is 11 residues. The CDR3, as DNA: TGCAGCTCCTCCCCCTACAATGAGCAGTTCTTC. This translates into CSSSPYNEQFF.

The CDR3 region is CASTPDSARGTEAFF. CDR3 sequence (DNA): TGTGCCAGCACCCCAGATTCGGCAAGGGGCACTGAAGCTTTCTTT. V gene TRBV2 combines with J gene TRBJ1-1, with a possible D match to TRBD1 (5 bases). V lost 7 bases and J 4 bases, leaving 19 bases between the germline ends. Germline CDR1 and CDR2: SNHLY and FYNNEI. The CDR3 contains 15 residues. The variable domain in full, completed from reference TRBV2 and TRBJ1-1, reads EPEVTQTPSHQVTQMGQEVILRCVPISNHLYFYWYRQILGQKVEFLVSFYNNEISEKSEIFDDQFSVERPDGSNFTLKIRSTKLEDSAMYFCASTPDSARGTEAFFGQGTRLTVV.

The chain carries TRBV7-9 and TRBJ1-4, with D unclear. Germline values: CDR1 SEHNR, CDR2 FQNEAQ (reference sequence). CDR3 size: 12 residues. V dropped 3 bases and J dropped 8 bases, with 7 bases sitting between them. The CDR3 nucleotides are TGTGCCAGCAGCTTTGGACTGGAAAAACTGTTTTTT. Its protein product is CASSFGLEKLFF.

The rearrangement joins TRBV5-1 to TRBJ2-7; 8 nucleotides agree with TRBD1. Germline V lookup: CDR1 SGHRS, CDR2 YFSETQ. After removal of 4 bases from V and 5 bases from J, the junction contained 5 bases not matched to a gene. There are 13 residues in the CDR3. The DNA for the CDR3 is TGCGCCAGCAGCCCGGACAGGGTCAACGAGCAGTACTTC. It specifies CASSPDRVNEQYF.

This clonotype turned up a few times. The V call is TRBV20-1, the J call TRBJ2-7; 9 nucleotides line up with TRBD1. With 6 bases clipped from V and 2 bases from J, the junction kept 5 bases outside the gene matches. Germline CDR1 DFQATT, CDR2 SNEGSKA (reference sequence). This CDR3 is built from 13 residues. The CDR3 coding sequence is TGCAGTGCCCAGACAGGGGGGCCCTACGAGCAGTACTTC. It is translated as CSAQTGGPYEQYF.

V is TRBV5-1 and J is TRBJ1-1, with D perhaps TRBD1 (5 bases). CDR1 is SGHRS and CDR2 is YFSETQ in the germline V gene. This CDR3 has 14 amino acids. With 4 bases removed from V and 5 bases from J, the gap between germline ends came to 15 bases. CDR3 in DNA: TGCGCCAGCAGCCTTAGCCGGGGGAAAACTGAAGCTTTCTTT. It encodes CASSLSRGKTEAFF.

As to this clonotype: Given a much more abundant clone one base away, this may be a read error. V is TRBV12-3 or TRBV12-4 and J is TRBJ1-4; 7 bases align to TRBD1. The length of the CDR3 is 13 residues. The CDR3 spells CACSRSGGEKLFF. CDR3 sequence (DNA): TGTGCCTGCAGTCGCTCAGGGGGAGAAAAACTGTTTTTT.

This clonotype has a handful of counts. The chain is built from TRBV18 and TRBJ1-1, with a weak D call TRBD1 (6 bases). CDR1 is KGHSH and CDR2 is LQKENI in the germline V gene. The CDR3 has 13 amino acids. The V and J ends lost 2 bases and 7 bases respectively, with 11 bases between them. The CDR3 DNA sequence: TGTGCCAGCTCACCAAACAGGGAAAGTGAAGCTTTCTTT. Protein product: CASSPNRESEAFF.

This chain joins TRBV7-9 and TRBJ2-4, with TRBD2 as a possible D gene (5 bases). The CDR3 is 16 residues long. The germline CDR1 and CDR2 sequences are SEHNR and FQNEAQ (reference sequence). V was pared by 3 bases and J by 0 bases, with 12 bases between. CDR3 sequence: CASSFHGGLAKNIQYF. In DNA form, the CDR3 reads TGTGCCAGCAGCTTCCATGGAGGACTAGCCAAAAACATTCAGTACTTC. The full variable domain, in which reference TRBV7-9 and TRBJ2-4 provide the parts outside the CDR3, is DTGVSQNPRHKITKRGQNVTFRCDPISEHNRLYWYRQTLGQGPEFLTYFQNEAQLEKSRLLSDRFSAERPKGSFSTLEIQRTEQGDSAMYLCASSFHGGLAKNIQYFGAGTRLSVL.

This clonotype was seen many times. The CDR3 loop reads CASSRGTGGFGYTF. CDR3 in DNA: TGTGCCAGCAGCCGGGGGACAGGGGGCTTTGGCTACACCTTC. This chain joins TRBV13 and TRBJ1-2; 12 bases are a match to TRBD1. Germline V gene lookup returns CDR1 PRHDT and CDR2 FYEKMQ (reference sequence). Trimming cost V 5 bases and J 7 bases; bases outside gene matches: 5. This CDR3 has 14 residues.

In this sample, this clonotype turned up a few times. This chain uses TRBV10-1 with TRBJ2-1; 8 nucleotides align to TRBD1. With V trimmed by 0 bases and J by 7 bases, 8 bases remained unmatched. This CDR3 is 16 amino acids long. CDR1 is WNHNN, CDR2 SYGVQD, per germline (reference sequence). CDR3 protein: CASSESIQGEANEQFF. The DNA for the CDR3 is TGCGCCAGCAGTGAGTCGATACAGGGGGAGGCTAATGAGCAGTTCTTC.

V and J are TRBV20-1 and TRBJ1-6, with TRBD1 identical over 7 bases. The CDR3 length is 15 residues. Germline V gene sequence: CDR1 DFQATT, CDR2 SNEGSKA (reference sequence). V lost 4 bases to trimming and J lost 5 bases; unmatched junction nucleotides: 8. CDR3 amino acids: CSAMHGTENNSPLHF. The CDR3, as DNA: TGCAGTGCTATGCACGGGACAGAAAATAATTCACCCCTCCACTTT.

This clonotype was seen only a few times. The chain couples TRBV5-1 to TRBJ1-1; weak D call: TRBD1 (5 bases). V shed 4 bases and J shed 6 bases, with 16 bases lying between them. Germline CDR1 and CDR2: SGHRS and YFSETQ. The CDR3 contains 14 residues. As DNA, the CDR3 is TGCGCCAGCAGCCACGGCGAAGGGGCCGCTGAAGCTTTCTTT. Encoded protein: CASSHGEGAAEAFF.

Regarding this clonotype: The junction departs from the called germline gene at one end, perhaps through a read error. V gene TRBV2 combines with J gene TRBJ2-3; D may correspond to TRBD1 or TRBD2 (5 bases each). This CDR3 has 17 amino acids. Germline CDR1 is SNHLY and CDR2 is FYNNEI. In DNA form, the CDR3 reads TGCGCCAGCAGCCAAGATCTCTCGAGGGGTAGCACAGATACGCAGTATTTT. Translating gives CASSQDLSRGSTDTQYF.

This clonotype was seen a handful of times. This chain joins TRBV19 and TRBJ1-5; TRBD1 matches at 7 bases. Germline lookup yields CDR1 LNHDA and CDR2 SQIVND (reference sequence). The CDR3 has 16 residues. J was trimmed by 1 base and V by 3 bases; bases with no gene match: 6. The CDR3 DNA is TGTGCCAGTAGTATGGTAGGGGGCTTCAGCAATCAGCCCCAGCATTTT. Protein: CASSMVGGFSNQPQHF.

This clonotype was found a few times. The chain couples TRBV7-8 to TRBJ1-3, with D unresolved. Germline V gene data show CDR1 as SGHVS and CDR2 as FQNEAQ. The CDR3 is 14 amino acids. V dropped 5 bases and J dropped 2 bases, with 10 bases sitting between them. CDR3 in DNA: TGTGCCAGCAGCGCCGGTACAGCTGGAAACACCATATATTTT. As protein: CASSAGTAGNTIYF.

This chain uses TRBV20-1 with TRBJ2-1, with 7 bases identical to TRBD2. In germline, CDR1 is DFQATT, CDR2 SNEGSKA (reference sequence). The V and J ends lost 0 bases and 8 bases, in that order; junction bases with no gene match: 10. The CDR3 loop spans 15 amino acids. The CDR3 protein is CSARDKRLAGDEQFF. The CDR3 DNA follows: TGCAGTGCTAGAGATAAGCGACTAGCAGGCGATGAGCAGTTCTTC.